This T cell receptor (beta chain) was documented in a study of Ad26.COV2.S vaccination and SARS-CoV-2 variants (dated by TCRdb to 2020 to 2023). In terms of the full investigation: Vaccine-arm donors were drawn from COV1001, a multicentre, randomized, double-blind, placebo-controlled phase I-IIa trial of Ad26.COV2.S in healthy adults. Ad26.COV2.S was given intramuscularly at 5x10^10 or 1x10^11 viral particles, as a single shot or as two shots 56 days apart. The specificity and breadth of SARS-CoV-2-reactive T cell receptors after Ad26.COV2.S vaccination were assessed by TCRbeta repertoire sequencing. A total of 32 samples were included in the TCR-sequenced set, comprising around 19 Ad26.COV2.S vaccine recipients, 5 placebo recipients and 8 SARS-CoV-2 convalescent individuals. Trial participants were randomized into five groups of five, in which low-dose or high-dose Ad26.COV2.S was given once or twice, or placebo was given on both occasions. Investigators did not know the trial group allocation while performing experiments and assessing outcomes.

The immunoSEQ Assay was the method used to sequence TCRbeta CDR3 regions. After extraction, genomic DNA underwent amplification by bias-controlled multiplex PCR, followed by high-throughput sequencing. The published analysis was carried out like this. Collapsing and filtering of sequences were performed to quantify the absolute abundance of each unique TCRbeta CDR3 region. T cell fraction was estimated by normalization of TCRbeta template counts to usable DNA, with usable DNA being measured through amplification of reference genes present in all nucleated cells. Repertoire TCRs were annotated as SARS-CoV-2-specific by exact matching of V gene, CDR3 amino acid sequence and J gene to a known reactive TCR set. The reference SARS-CoV-2 TCR set came from MIRA and was filtered for enrichment in COVID-19-positive ImmuneCODE repertoires, removing public or cross-reactive TCRs. Drawing on the MIRA antigens, annotated TCRs were analysed further at the level of specific ORF or position within ORF. Breadth was defined as the number of annotated unique rearrangements divided by the total number of unique productive rearrangements, and depth was defined as the summed frequency of the annotated unique rearrangements. Two-sided Wilcoxon rank-sum tests were used to compare TCR breadth between groups. In TCRdb, the immuneACCESS table is reduced to in-frame sequences with V and J assigned. These tables do not hold every clone; where another copy was compared, an unresolved V gene accounts for under half, and the others remain unexplained. V and J calls and clone size are given by that table; D and trimming were obtained from the DNA. The sample table contains around 380,000 clones; only one count was recorded for approximately 91% of them. The ten largest clones represent roughly 3.2% of the sample.

Broader findings and caveats from the paper: The study lacked the statistical power to compare responses across vaccine doses or regimens. After vaccination, spike-specific CD8+ and CD4+ T cell responses were reported to show substantial breadth. It was noted by the authors that total T cell responses may have been underestimated by the TCR breadth and depth analyses. Non-spike TCR breadth was comparable between vaccine and placebo recipients, consistent with the vaccine containing only spike. Compared with placebo recipients, Ad26.COV2.S recipients showed higher spike-specific TCR breadth (P = 0.0014).

Concerning this clone: Its specific antigen is unknown. No much larger clone is present one base from it, and per-base qualities are unavailable.

The CDR1 and CDR2 encoded by the germline V gene (reference sequence) are DFQATT and SNEGSKA. The CDR3 starts with the cysteine, ends with the phenylalanine, and has 11 residues. CDR3 DNA is the only sequence kept; it has 33 bases, read in frame from the first base. The V and J ends are trimmed by 5 bases and 4 bases, leaving 8 bases between them. The meaning of the sample's treatment or condition label: approximately 18 received Ad26.COV2.S at low or high dose, single or two shots; about 5 received placebo; per-sample allocation not given. Repertoires of vaccine and placebo recipients were sequenced from samples taken on day 63 after the first injection. In Cohort 1b, 20 to 25 adults aged 18-55 years were enrolled at a single site in Boston, USA, between 29 July and 7 August 2020. Ad26.COV2.S was a replication-incompetent adenovirus type 26 vector expressing a prefusion-stabilized SARS-CoV-2 spike protein from the original Wuhan strain.

This clonotype was obtained from a person aged 18-65 years who received the Ad26.COV2.S COVID-19 vaccine or a placebo. The material was peripheral blood, obtained in a trial of Ad26.COV2.S vaccine versus placebo. The rearranged chain carries TRBV20-1 and TRBJ1-2, with a tentative D gene TRBD1 over 6 matching bases. The CDR3 sequence is CSAPDSYGYTF. The DNA is as follows: TGCAGTGCTCCGGACAGCTATGGCTACACCTTC.